The rows below give T cell receptor beta chains drawn from one sample of a study of cytomegalovirus exposure and HLA in healthy donors. Method: immunoSEQ multiplex PCR; TCRdb's copy keeps in-frame clones and lacks some. The sample has 150,000 to 200,000 clones, roughly 84% seen once. The sequencing sample was made of PBMCs. The receptors stem from a boy between 10 and 17 years old in good health and CMV-seronegative. CDR3s include the opening cysteine and the closing phenylalanine or tryptophan. The D gene is left open where the match is weak.

j_gene: TRBJ2-7
v_gene: TRBV7-9
d_gene: TRBD1
CDR3aa: CASSFGTGGYYAYEQYF

j_gene: TRBJ1-3
v_gene: TRBV6-6
d_gene: NA
CDR3aa: CASSNRLRTGNTIYF

j_gene: TRBJ2-1
v_gene: TRBV5-1
d_gene: TRBD1
CDR3aa: CASSPRDRGHNEQFF

j_gene: TRBJ2-6
v_gene: TRBV27
d_gene: NA
CDR3aa: CASSSGLPRGANVLTF

j_gene: TRBJ2-3
v_gene: TRBV29-1
d_gene: NA
CDR3aa: CSVLDIPSTDTQYF

j_gene: TRBJ1-5
v_gene: TRBV11-2
d_gene: TRBD1
CDR3aa: CASSLGTGPSQPQHF

j_gene: TRBJ2-7
v_gene: TRBV6-1
d_gene: TRBD2
CDR3aa: CASSGLAGESYEQYF

j_gene: TRBJ2-1
v_gene: TRBV9
d_gene: TRBD2
CDR3aa: CASSAGTSGSNEQFF

j_gene: TRBJ1-2
v_gene: TRBV28
d_gene: NA
CDR3aa: CASSLQRDSMVGYTF

j_gene: TRBJ1-5
v_gene: TRBV29-1
d_gene: NA
CDR3aa: CSVQPTGQPQHF

j_gene: TRBJ1-6
v_gene: TRBV30
d_gene: TRBD1
CDR3aa: CAWTGQGNSPLHF

j_gene: TRBJ1-1
v_gene: TRBV7-3
d_gene: TRBD1
CDR3aa: CASSLKGQGGTEAFF

j_gene: TRBJ1-4
v_gene: TRBV7-9
d_gene: NA
CDR3aa: CASSSFGLEYEKLFF

j_gene: TRBJ1-2
v_gene: TRBV5-5
d_gene: NA
CDR3aa: CASTFREGYTF

j_gene: TRBJ1-4
v_gene: TRBV11-3
d_gene: NA
CDR3aa: CASTMSLNEKLFF

j_gene: TRBJ2-1
v_gene: TRBV27
d_gene: TRBD2
CDR3aa: CASSTLAGAENEQFF

j_gene: TRBJ2-3
v_gene: TRBV15
d_gene: NA
CDR3aa: CAADAGQQADTQYF

j_gene: TRBJ1-1
v_gene: TRBV11-3
d_gene: NA
CDR3aa: CASSLGLGSNTEAFF

j_gene: TRBJ2-5
v_gene: TRBV5-1
d_gene: NA
CDR3aa: CASSLDADAETQYF

j_gene: NA
v_gene: TRBV2
d_gene: TRBD1
CDR3aa: CASSEDGQGITYEQYF

j_gene: TRBJ2-7
v_gene: TRBV7-8
d_gene: TRBD2
CDR3aa: CASRLRTSGETYEQYF

j_gene: TRBJ2-1
v_gene: TRBV6-5
d_gene: TRBD2
CDR3aa: CASSWGGGGNEQFF

j_gene: TRBJ2-3
v_gene: TRBV11-2
d_gene: TRBD2
CDR3aa: CASSFRPRGSGRDTQYF

j_gene: TRBJ1-3
v_gene: TRBV2
d_gene: NA
CDR3aa: CASSVRRSGSGNTIYF

j_gene: TRBJ1-2
v_gene: TRBV7-2
d_gene: NA
CDR3aa: CASSFWGDYGYTF

j_gene: TRBJ1-5
v_gene: TRBV2
d_gene: TRBD1
CDR3aa: CASRLESTGGNNQPQHF

j_gene: TRBJ1-1
v_gene: TRBV13
d_gene: NA
CDR3aa: CASSLGRGTEAFF

j_gene: TRBJ1-1
v_gene: TRBV29-1
d_gene: NA
CDR3aa: CSFDRGVNTEAFF

j_gene: TRBJ1-1
v_gene: TRBV19
d_gene: NA
CDR3aa: CASSPEGLGQKAFF

j_gene: TRBJ1-1
v_gene: TRBV30
d_gene: NA
CDR3aa: CAWSDPWAGSEAFF